A selection of T cell receptor beta chains follows, all from one sample in a study of blood T cell repertoires in COVID-19. Here immunoSEQ multiplex PCR was the method, and the copy in TCRdb shows in-frame clones only, minus some. The sample records roughly 380,000 clones, 70% to 90% being singletons. The sample was PBMCs or T cells enriched from blood (not recorded which). Receptor source: a man aged 25 to 40 who had recovered from COVID-19. CDR3s include the opening cysteine and the closing phenylalanine or tryptophan. D genes are given only for firm matches.

v_gene: TRBV2; j_gene: TRBJ1-5; d_gene: NA; len: 13; CDR3aa: CASRGPYNQPQHF; CDR3nt: TGTGCCAGCAGGGGCCCTTACAATCAGCCCCAGCATTTT
v_gene: TRBV2; j_gene: TRBJ1-5; d_gene: NA; len: 14; CDR3aa: CASSEAGGVQPQHF; CDR3nt: TGTGCCAGCAGTGAAGCAGGAGGGGTTCAGCCCCAGCATTTT
v_gene: TRBV5-6; j_gene: TRBJ2-7; d_gene: TRBD1; len: 17; CDR3aa: CASSFFSSGQETYEQYF; CDR3nt: TGTGCCAGCAGCTTCTTTTCTTCTGGACAGGAGACCTACGAGCAGTACTTC
v_gene: TRBV27; j_gene: TRBJ2-7; d_gene: NA; len: 14; CDR3aa: CASSLRGSTYEQYF; CDR3nt: TGTGCCAGCAGTTTGAGGGGGAGCACCTACGAGCAGTACTTC
v_gene: TRBV28; j_gene: TRBJ1-2; d_gene: TRBD1; len: 16; CDR3aa: CASSFAGTGFNYGYTF; CDR3nt: TGTGCCAGCAGTTTTGCCGGGACAGGGTTCAACTATGGCTACACCTTC
v_gene: TRBV23-1; j_gene: TRBJ1-2; d_gene: NA; len: 18; CDR3aa: CASSQWWRQDGANYGYTF; CDR3nt: TGCGCCAGCAGTCAATGGTGGAGACAGGACGGGGCTAACTATGGCTACACCTTC
v_gene: TRBV5-6; j_gene: TRBJ1-6; d_gene: NA; len: 16; CDR3aa: CASSTYRSSYNSPLHF; CDR3nt: TGTGCCAGCAGCACCTACAGGAGCTCCTATAATTCACCCCTCCACTTT
v_gene: TRBV5-6; j_gene: TRBJ1-2; d_gene: NA; len: 13; CDR3aa: CASSFQAEYGYTF; CDR3nt: TGTGCCAGCAGCTTTCAGGCAGAGTATGGCTACACCTTC
v_gene: TRBV5-5; j_gene: TRBJ1-2; d_gene: NA; len: 14; CDR3aa: CASSPRWGEDGYTF; CDR3nt: TGTGCCAGCAGCCCTAGGTGGGGAGAAGATGGCTACACCTTC
v_gene: TRBV5-5; j_gene: TRBJ1-6; d_gene: NA; len: 15; CDR3aa: CASSLRSSYNSPLHF; CDR3nt: TGTGCCAGCAGCTTGAGGAGCTCCTATAATTCACCCCTCCACTTT